The sequence of this T cell receptor beta chain was determined in a study of naive and memory T cell subsets. Germline V CDR1 and CDR2: SQVTM, ANQGSEA. This CDR3 spans 16 amino acids. After removal of 2 bases from V and 8 bases from J, the junction contained 14 bases not matched to a gene. The beta constant-region primer was an equimolar mix of two oligonucleotides covering TRBC1 and TRBC2. Ligated cDNA was amplified by four rounds of PCR with nested alpha and beta constant-region primers and SP2. Via MiXCR, TCRdb re-called the UMI-ligation and nested PCR reads, giving one row per CDR3 protein. Of approximately 100,000 distinct CDR3 sequences listed, more than 12% are singletons. General study results and limits: Especially in CD8 cells, naive repertoires contained a few larger clonotypes, possibly CD45RA-re-expressing memory cells.

In this sample, this clonotype turned up a few times. The antigen is undetermined. Sequences were obtained from naive CD8+ T cells from blood. The clonotype originates from a human donor in good health. The chain is built from TRBV29-1 and TRBJ2-1, with TRBD2 identical over 8 bases. The CDR3: CSVESQERGPLDEQFF. The DNA for the CDR3 is TGCAGCGTTGAATCCCAAGAGCGGGGGCCCCTGGATGAGCAGTTCTTC.